These 28 T cell receptor beta chains were all obtained from the same sample, sequenced in a study of PD-L1 blockade in urothelial cancer. TCRdb keeps only in-frame clones here, not all; method: immunoSEQ multiplex PCR. The table includes about 76,000 clones, around 80% detected once. Sequences were derived from PBMCs, sampled around atezolizumab (anti-PD-L1) treatment. These receptors were taken from a man between 65 and 85 years old with urothelial cancer.

The chain combines TRBV6-6 with TRBJ2-7; 10 bases are a match to TRBD2. Unmatched junction bases numbered 5, after V lost 1 base and J lost 2 bases. Germline V gene sequence: CDR1 MNHNY, CDR2 SVGAGI (reference sequence). CDR3 size: 16 residues. The CDR3 DNA reads TGTGCCAGCAGTTACTTGTTAGCGGGAGGCACCTACGAGCAGTACTTC. Its translation is CASSYLLAGGTYEQYF.

This clone was detected a few times. This sequence joins TRBV5-1 and TRBJ2-6, with D unclear. The germline gives CDR1 SGHRS, CDR2 YFSETQ. The CDR3 sequence is 17 residues long. Trimming removed 5 bases at V and 0 bases at J, with 15 bases between. CDR3 coding DNA: TGCGCCAGCAGGGAGCCCGGGTCCTTCTCTGGGGCCAACGTCCTGACTTTC. This translates into CASREPGSFSGANVLTF.

This clone has just one count. This sequence joins TRBV18 and TRBJ2-5; D is possibly TRBD1 (5 bases). V gave up 0 bases and J gave up 5 bases, with 10 bases separating them. The CDR3 is made up of 14 amino acids. Looked up from germline, CDR1 is KGHSH and CDR2 is LQKENI. The CDR3 loop is CASSPPAGWETQYF. CDR3 bases: TGTGCCAGCTCACCACCGGCAGGGTGGGAGACCCAGTACTTC. Together with reference TRBV18 and TRBJ2-5, the CDR3 gives the full variable domain: NAGVMQNPRHLVRRRGQEARLRCSPMKGHSHVYWYRQLPEEGLKFMVYLQKENIIDESGMPKERFSAEFPKEGPSILRIQQVVRGDSAAYFCASSPPAGWETQYFGPGTRLLVL.

In this sample, this clone turned up once. The CDR3 protein is CAWSVGLTAELQFF. Written as DNA, the CDR3 is TGTGCCTGGAGTGTGGGACTCACGGCCGAGTTGCAGTTCTTC. The chain couples TRBV30 to TRBJ2-1; D possibly corresponds to TRBD2 (6 bases). Trimming pared 0 bases from V and 12 bases from J, leaving 18 bases between. In germline, CDR1 is GTSNPN, CDR2 SVGIG (reference sequence). There are 14 residues in the CDR3. Variable domain in full (rest from reference TRBV30 and TRBJ2-1): SQTIHQWPATLVQPVGSPLSLECTVEGTSNPNLYWYRQAAGRGLQLLFYSVGIGQISSEVPQNLSASRPQDRQFILSSKKLLLSDSGFYLCAWSVGLTAELQFFGPGTRLTVL.

The chain couples TRBV27 to TRBJ1-2, with TRBD1 matching 8 bases. Germline CDR1 reads MNHEY; CDR2 reads SMNVEV (reference sequence). There are 15 residues in the CDR3. With V trimmed by 3 bases and J by 5 bases, 8 bases remained unmatched. CDR3 protein: CASSFSRTGPYGYTF. CDR3 bases: TGTGCCAGCAGTTTCTCACGGACAGGGCCTTATGGCTACACCTTC.

The chain links TRBV7-3 to TRBJ2-3; 8 nucleotides match TRBD2. The CDR3 totals 15 residues. CDR1 SGHTA and CDR2 FQGTGA come from the germline V gene. Germline trimming cut 5 bases from V and 5 bases from J; bases unmatched to any gene: 9. The CDR3 is CASSSTGLAGDTQYF. In DNA, the CDR3 is TGTGCCAGCAGCAGCACGGGGCTAGCGGGAGATACGCAGTATTTT.

This chain's CDR3 is CASSLAGGPGNQPQHF. CDR3 nucleotides: TGTGCCAGCAGCTTAGCGGGGGGGCCGGGCAATCAGCCCCAGCATTTT. This rearrangement joins TRBV7-8 to TRBJ1-5, with a weak D call TRBD1 (6 bases). The ends were cut back, 0 bases at V and 2 bases at J, with 11 bases in the middle. The CDR3 loop spans 16 amino acids. Germline V gives CDR1 SGHVS, CDR2 FQNEAQ.

The J gene is TRBJ1-1, the V gene TRBV29-1; tentatively, D is TRBD1 (5 bases). Germline CDR1 and CDR2: SQVTM and ANQGSEA. CDR3 length: 13 residues. V lost 6 bases to trimming and J lost 0 bases, with 11 bases between them. CDR3 amino acids: CSVGPGLNTEAFF. The CDR3 DNA reads as TGCAGCGTGGGGCCCGGGTTGAACACTGAAGCTTTCTTT.

The genes are TRBV6-4 and TRBJ2-1; a possible D gene is TRBD2 (6 bases). Germline CDR1 MRHNA, CDR2 SNTAGT. The CDR3 is 14 amino acids. The ends were cut back, 2 bases at V and 3 bases at J, with 8 bases in the middle. In nucleotides, the CDR3 is TGTGCCAGCAGTGACGGGGGGATCTACAATGAGCAGTTCTTC. Translating it yields CASSDGGIYNEQFF.

This clone was seen a single time. The V call is TRBV27, the J call TRBJ2-7, with 13 bases lining up with TRBD2. CDR1 and CDR2 from the germline V gene are MNHEY and SMNVEV (reference sequence). The CDR3 runs 14 residues. Trimming at V came to 7 bases and at J to 1 base, leaving 1 base not matched to a gene. CDR3 loop: CASKTSGRSYEQYF. CDR3 nucleotide sequence: TGTGCCAGCAAGACTAGCGGGAGGTCCTACGAGCAGTACTTC.

This clone was counted between two and nine times. This sequence joins TRBV6-1 and TRBJ2-3; tentative D call: TRBD1 (5 bases). CDR1 and CDR2 (germline): MNHNS, SASEGT. Trimming took off 8 bases at V and 4 bases at J, with 13 bases between the two ends. The CDR3 is 13 residues long. The CDR3 here is CASRQISPDTQYF. The CDR3 region has the DNA TGTGCCAGCCGACAGATCTCCCCAGATACGCAGTATTTT.

Here the CDR3 DNA reads TGCGCCAGCAGCTTGGTATCCAGCACAGATACGCAGTATTTT. Protein product: CASSLVSSTDTQYF. The rearrangement uses TRBV5-1 and TRBJ2-3; D is undetermined. Germline loops: CDR1 SGHRS, CDR2 YFSETQ. The CDR3 is 14 amino acids. The ends were cut back, 0 bases at V and 0 bases at J, with 5 bases in the middle.

This clone was seen a handful of times. The rearrangement links TRBV28 to TRBJ1-5, with 8 bases fitting TRBD1. With 8 bases clipped from V and 6 bases from J, the junction kept 3 bases outside the gene matches. This CDR3 has 12 amino acids. CDR1 is MDHEN and CDR2 is SYDVKM in the germline V gene. CDR3 sequence: CASAGGVQPQHF. DNA for the CDR3: TGTGCCAGCGCAGGGGGCGTTCAGCCCCAGCATTTT.

This clone was detected once. The rearrangement links TRBV29-1 to TRBJ2-1, with D maybe TRBD2 (6 bases). Trimming took off 0 bases at V and 6 bases at J, with 15 bases between the two ends. The CDR3 runs 15 residues. The germline V gene has CDR1 SQVTM and CDR2 ANQGSEA. CDR3 residues: CSVEDPAGRRNEQFF. CDR3 bases: TGCAGCGTTGAAGATCCCGCGGGGCGGCGCAATGAGCAGTTCTTC.

This clone was seen a few times. The chain has TRBV10-3 and TRBJ2-7; 10 bases fit TRBD1. The CDR3 loop spans 13 amino acids. With V trimmed by 6 bases and J by 5 bases, 4 bases remained unmatched. In germline, CDR1 is ENHRY, CDR2 SYGVKD. CDR3 sequence: CAIRTDRGNEQYF. CDR3 bases: TGTGCCATCAGAACGGACAGGGGGAACGAGCAGTACTTC.

This clone has more than one count but fewer than ten. This rearrangement joins TRBV29-1 to TRBJ2-3; D possibly corresponds to TRBD1 (5 bases). CDR3 length equals 16 residues. CDR1 is SQVTM, CDR2 ANQGSEA, per germline. V was cut by 0 bases and J by 0 bases, with 13 bases left in between. The CDR3 nucleotides read TGCAGCGTTGAAGATCTTATCACAGGTAGCACAGATACGCAGTATTTT. Translating gives CSVEDLITGSTDTQYF.

The chain employs TRBV19 and TRBJ2-3; a possible D gene is TRBD1 (6 bases). V gave up 5 bases and J gave up 2 bases, with 8 bases separating them. The CDR3 has 13 amino acids. CDR1 and CDR2 (germline): LNHDA, SQIVND (reference sequence). CDR3 nucleotides: TGTGCCAGTAGTTGGACAGTCACAGATACGCAGTATTTT. This gives the protein CASSWTVTDTQYF.

The rearrangement uses TRBV7-3 and TRBJ1-3; 8 nucleotides line up with TRBD1. CDR1 is SGHTA, CDR2 FQGTGA, per germline. The CDR3 extends over 16 amino acids. V lost 0 bases and J lost 7; bases outside the gene matches: 8. As DNA, the CDR3 is TGTGCCAGCAGCTTAACCGGAGGACAGGGTGGCAACACCATATATTTT. Residues: CASSLTGGQGGNTIYF.

V gene TRBV5-1 combines with J gene TRBJ1-1; D uncertain. This CDR3 comprises 15 residues. V was trimmed by 4 bases and J by 7 bases, leaving 20 bases between them. CDR1 and CDR2 (germline): SGHRS, YFSETQ. The CDR3 reads CASSPQGSGSGEAFF. The CDR3 DNA is TGCGCCAGCAGCCCACAAGGATCGGGGTCGGGTGAAGCTTTCTTT.

The V call is TRBV6-4, the J call TRBJ2-7, with 10 bases identical to TRBD2. The CDR3 covers 17 residues. The V gene end was trimmed by 3 bases and the J gene end by 1 base; junction bases not matched to a gene: 9. Germline assignment: CDR1 MRHNA and CDR2 SNTAGT. The CDR3 coding sequence is TGTGCCAGCAGTGAACCGCCTAGCGGGAGTCTTTCCTACGAGCAGTACTTC. It encodes CASSEPPSGSLSYEQYF.

A few counts support this clone. V usage is TRBV4-2 and J usage is TRBJ2-7; D ambiguous. The CDR3 sequence is 14 residues long. V lost 3 bases to trimming and J lost 2 bases, with 11 bases between them. Germline lookup yields CDR1 LGHNA and CDR2 YNFKEQ. The CDR3 protein is CASSHPERPYEQYF. The DNA for the CDR3 is TGTGCCAGCAGCCACCCCGAGCGCCCCTACGAGCAGTACTTC.

V usage is TRBV6-1 and J usage is TRBJ1-5, with D possibly matching TRBD1 (6 bases). From germline, CDR1 is MNHNS and CDR2 SASEGT. This CDR3 is built from 15 residues. Trimming took off 3 bases at V and 2 bases at J, with 11 bases between the two ends. CDR3: CASSDGRGGNQPQHF. Written as DNA, the CDR3 is TGTGCCAGCAGTGACGGCAGGGGTGGCAATCAGCCCCAGCATTTT.

The genes are TRBV18 and TRBJ1-1; tentatively, D is TRBD1 (6 bases). Germline CDR1 KGHSH, CDR2 LQKENI. The CDR3 consists of 19 residues. The V gene lost 2 bases and the J gene lost 0 bases, with 22 bases spanning the gap. CDR3 amino acids: CASSPNGPGTYTMNTEAFF. DNA of the CDR3: TGTGCCAGCTCACCAAACGGGCCTGGGACATATACCATGAACACTGAAGCTTTCTTT.

The genes are TRBV5-6 and TRBJ2-3, with D possibly TRBD1 on 6 matching bases. The CDR3 spans 15 residues. The germline CDR1 and CDR2 sequences are SGHDT and YYEEEE. Trimming took 4 bases from V and 0 from J, leaving 12 bases between them. Written as DNA, the CDR3 is TGTGCCAGCAGCATAGGACAGCCTAGCACAGATACGCAGTATTTT. This encodes CASSIGQPSTDTQYF.

This clone was counted only a few times. This rearrangement joins TRBV4-1 to TRBJ1-2; D possibly corresponds to TRBD1 (5 bases). Trimming took off 5 bases at V and 4 bases at J, with 17 bases between the two ends. Germline CDR1 reads MGHRA; CDR2 reads YSYEKL. The CDR3 has 15 amino acids. The DNA for the CDR3 is TGCGCCAGCAGCTTCGACAGCGCTCGGTTCTATGGCTACACCTTC. The encoded protein is CASSFDSARFYGYTF.

The chain is built from TRBV28 and TRBJ1-5; D gene ambiguous. Germline lookup yields CDR1 MDHEN and CDR2 SYDVKM. The CDR3 contains 13 residues. V was clipped by 6 bases and J by 4 bases, with 10 bases between them. CDR3 loop: CASSPAGNQPQHF. CDR3 DNA: TGTGCCAGCAGCCCAGCGGGTAATCAGCCCCAGCATTTT. The full variable domain, completed using reference TRBV28 and TRBJ1-5, is DVKVTQSSRYLVKRTGEKVFLECVQDMDHENMFWYRQDPGLGLRLIYFSYDVKMKEKGDIPEGYSVSREKKERFSLILESASTNQTSMYLCASSPAGNQPQHFGDGTRLSIL.

This clone has only a few counts. The rearrangement links TRBV30 to TRBJ2-7, with 8 bases aligning to TRBD2. V lost 7 bases, J lost 4 bases, and 6 bases stayed unmatched. CDR3 length: 12 residues. Germline V CDR1 and CDR2: GTSNPN, SVGIG (reference sequence). The CDR3 bases are TGTGCCTCCTCTCGGGGGGGTTACGAGCAGTACTTC. This translates into CASSRGGYEQYF.

This clone has only a few counts. The V gene is TRBV28, the J gene TRBJ2-7, with 9 positions matching TRBD1. The CDR3 spans 14 residues. Per germline, CDR1 MDHEN and CDR2 SYDVKM. J lost 5 bases, V lost 5 bases, and 7 bases had no gene match. The CDR3 sequence: CASSPLGQGDEQYF. The CDR3 bases are TGTGCCAGCAGTCCCCTGGGACAGGGTGACGAGCAGTACTTC.